The 2 T cell receptor beta chains presented below share a single source sample, sequenced in a study of PD-L1 blockade in urothelial cancer. Indicated time point: pretreatment peripheral blood. Profiled with immunoSEQ multiplex PCR; TCRdb holds only in-frame clones, not every one. The sample lists tens of thousands of clones, 79% seen once, with 10% in the top ten. This sample comprised PBMCs, obtained around atezolizumab (anti-PD-L1) treatment. These TCRs come from a man in his 70s with urothelial cancer.

CDR3 DNA sequence: TGCGCCAGCAGCTTCGAAGGACAGGGTGAAAAGACCCAGTACTTC. Its translation is CASSFEGQGEKTQYF. This chain links TRBV5-1 with TRBJ2-5; 8 bases align to TRBD1. The V gene's germline CDR1 is SGHRS and CDR2 YFSETQ. There are 15 residues in the CDR3. Trimming took 2 bases from V and 6 from J; bases not matched to a gene: 9.

The rearrangement uses TRBV6-6 and TRBJ1-2; tentatively, D is TRBD1 (6 bases). With 7 bases removed from V and 4 bases from J, the gap between germline ends came to 16 bases. Germline lookup yields CDR1 MNHNY and CDR2 SVGAGI (reference sequence). The CDR3 is 14 amino acids. The CDR3 bases are TGTGCCAGCAACCCAGGGGAAATCGTCTATGGCTACACCTTC. It translates to CASNPGEIVYGYTF.